Reported below is one TCR beta chain. Its antigen remains unknown. PCR amplification relied on 60 Vbeta primers (plus 13 Jbeta primers). Produced via immunoSEQ multiplex PCR; TCRdb's table is partial and in-frame only. The sample shows about 140,000 clones, around 75% of them seen only once. This sample is part of a study of cytomegalovirus exposure and HLA in healthy donors. Unmatched junction bases numbered 13, after V lost 6 bases and J lost 2 bases. Germline lookup yields CDR1 MDHEN and CDR2 SYDVKM. This CDR3 comprises 17 residues. General study points: Earlier results showed most TCR beta V segments being productive about 87% or about 30% of the time.

What was sequenced was PBMCs. The chain couples TRBV28 to TRBJ1-5, with 7 positions matching TRBD1. This clonotype was sampled from a man in his forties in good health and CMV-seronegative. CDR3 coding DNA: TGTGCCAGCAGGAACAGGGGACGCCTAATCGGCAATCAGCCCCAGCATTTT. This encodes CASRNRGRLIGNQPQHF.